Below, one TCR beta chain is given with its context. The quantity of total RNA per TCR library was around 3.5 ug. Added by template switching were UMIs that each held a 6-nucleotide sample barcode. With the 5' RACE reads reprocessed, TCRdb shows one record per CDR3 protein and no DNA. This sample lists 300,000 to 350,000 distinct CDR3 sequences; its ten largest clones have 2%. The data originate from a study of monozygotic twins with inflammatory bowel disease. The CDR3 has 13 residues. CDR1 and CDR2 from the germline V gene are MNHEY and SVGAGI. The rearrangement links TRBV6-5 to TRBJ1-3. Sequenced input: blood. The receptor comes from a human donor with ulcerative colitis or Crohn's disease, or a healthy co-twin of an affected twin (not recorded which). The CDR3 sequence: CASSRNSGNTIYF.